This is a list of T cell receptor beta chains from one sample in a study of blood T cells in healthy people across ages. Each CDR3 protein is one row after TCRdb ran MiXCR on the 5' RACE reads. Of 700,000 to 900,000 distinct CDR3 sequences in the sample, roughly 25% were seen once. The sample was also linked to a second study, of T cells of mothers and their children.

Sequences were obtained from blood. The receptors derive from a boy aged 5-17 years in good health. The CDR3 runs from the conserved cysteine through the conserved F or W. D genes are given only for firm matches. Clone size is given for some rows only: seen once, a few or many times, or a class if the clone is expanded.

CDR3aa	CDR3nt	d_gene	v_gene	abundance	j_gene
CSVEGAGTGPDTQYF	TGCAGCGTTGAAGGGGCCGGGACAGGGCCAGATACGCAGTATTTT	TRBD1	TRBV29-1	-	TRBJ2-3
CASSLLTYTGTGTEAFF	TGTGCCAGCAGCCTGTTAACATATACGGGGACTGGCACTGAAGCTTTCTTT	-	TRBV27	few	TRBJ1-1
CASSIDRLSGNTIYF	TGTGCCAGCAGCATCGACAGGCTCTCTGGAAACACCATATATTTT	-	TRBV7-9	once	TRBJ1-3
CASSSRQAPRNYGYTF	TGTGCCAGCAGCTCCAGACAGGCCCCCCGTAACTATGGCTACACCTTC	-	TRBV12-3/TRBV12-4	-	TRBJ1-2
CASGPTREQYF	TGTGCCAGCGGACCCACTAGGGAGCAGTACTTC	-	TRBV7-2	-	TRBJ2-7
CASSPQGSGTQYF	TGTGCCAGCTCACCACAAGGGTCCGGGACCCAGTACTTC	-	TRBV18	-	TRBJ2-5
CASSIGRRYTEAFF	TGTGCCAGTAGTATAGGTCGCCGGTACACTGAAGCTTTCTTT	-	TRBV19	-	TRBJ1-1
CASSPGTGYNNEQFF	TGCGCCAGCAGCCCAGGGACAGGGTACAACAATGAGCAGTTCTTC	TRBD1	TRBV5-1	few	TRBJ2-1
CSVPGDIYYEQYF	TGCAGCGTCCCCGGGGACATCTACTACGAGCAGTACTTC	-	TRBV29-1	-	TRBJ2-7
CASSTGTGKTDTQYF	TGCGCCAGCAGCACCGGGACAGGGAAGACAGATACGCAGTATTTT	TRBD1	TRBV5-1	few	TRBJ2-3
CASSSNAPRWTNYGYTF	TGTGCCAGCAGCTCCAACGCCCCACGGTGGACCAACTATGGCTACACCTTC	-	TRBV11-2	-	TRBJ1-2
CLTSGGTGELFF	TGTCTCACATCAGGGGGCACCGGGGAGCTGTTTTTT	TRBD1	TRBV28	-	TRBJ2-2
CASSLRARGLWMNTEAFF	TGTGCCAGCAGTTTAAGGGCCAGGGGGCTGTGGATGAACACTGAAGCTTTCTTT	TRBD1	TRBV12-3/TRBV12-4	few	TRBJ1-1
CASSTLAGRLGEQFF	TGTGCCAGCAGCACGCTAGCGGGGAGGCTTGGGGAGCAGTTCTTC	TRBD2	TRBV7-8	-	TRBJ2-1
CASMPGLAEETQYF	TGTGCCAGCATGCCCGGACTAGCGGAAGAGACCCAGTACTTT	TRBD2	TRBV2	-	TRBJ2-3
CASSPGTGGSGANVLTF	TGCGCCAGCAGCCCAGGGACAGGGGGCTCTGGGGCCAACGTCCTGACTTTC	TRBD1	TRBV10-2	many	TRBJ2-6
CASSLDPRGRTQGSPLHF	TGCGCCAGCAGCTTGGACCCCCGGGGGCGAACTCAAGGTTCACCCCTCCACTTT	-	TRBV5-1	-	TRBJ1-6
CASSPGSSTLSEQYF	TGCGCCAGCAGCCCGGGGTCTAGTACCTTGAGCGAGCAGTACTTC	-	TRBV5-1	-	TRBJ2-7
CASSLRGLVTEAFF	TGTGCCAGCAGCTTACGGGGGCTGGTCACTGAAGCTTTCTTT	-	TRBV13	-	TRBJ1-1
CASSARRGQTDTQYF	TGTGCCAGCAGTGCCCGGAGGGGTCAGACAGATACGCAGTATTTT	-	TRBV2	few	TRBJ2-3
CASSSGTRGQPQHF	TGTGCCAGCAGTTCCGGGACCAGGGGACAGCCCCAGCATTTT	-	TRBV12-3/TRBV12-4	few	TRBJ1-5
CASSFSGGGNYGYTF	TGCGCCAGCAGTTTTTCAGGGGGCGGAAACTATGGCTACACCTTC	TRBD1	TRBV5-1	-	TRBJ1-2
CASTRGPGNEKLFF	TGTGCCAGCACTCGGGGCCCGGGTAATGAAAAACTGTTTTTT	-	TRBV7-9	few	TRBJ1-4
CASSVWDTSSTDTQYF	TGTGCCAGCAGTGTTTGGGACACCTCTAGCACAGATACGCAGTATTTT	-	TRBV2	-	TRBJ2-3
CASSQEGGTGGDGYTF	TGTGCCAGCAGCCAAGAAGGCGGGACAGGGGGCGATGGCTACACCTTC	TRBD1	TRBV4-2	-	TRBJ1-2
CASSRLAGASTDTQYF	TGTGCCAGCAGTAGACTAGCGGGGGCTAGCACAGATACGCAGTATTTT	TRBD2	TRBV6-5	few	TRBJ2-3
CASGQTYEQYF	TGTGCCTCGGGACAAACCTACGAGCAGTACTTC	-	TRBV30	-	TRBJ2-7
CASSPGGHTDTQYF	TGTGCCAGCAGCCCCGGGGGTCACACAGATACGCAGTATTTT	-	TRBV12-3/TRBV12-4	few	TRBJ2-3
CAISAPDRDDEQYF	TGTGCCATCAGTGCCCCGGACAGGGACGACGAGCAGTACTTC	TRBD1	TRBV10-3	-	TRBJ2-7
CASSPQTGSMRTEAFF	TGTGCCAGCTCGCCCCAGACAGGCTCCATGAGGACTGAAGCTTTCTTT	-	TRBV18	-	TRBJ1-1
CASSEGASGDEQFF	TGTGCCAGCAGTGAGGGGGCTAGCGGCGATGAGCAGTTCTTC	-	TRBV2	few	TRBJ2-1
CASRDLQAGTEAFF	TGTGCCAGCAGGGATCTACAGGCGGGGACTGAAGCTTTCTTT	-	TRBV6-1	-	TRBJ1-1
CASSAPGRGRGYGYTF	TGTGCCAGCAGCGCCCCAGGCAGGGGGCGCGGCTATGGCTACACCTTC	TRBD1	TRBV9	-	TRBJ1-2
CSVTGTSGSGELFF	TGCAGCGTTACCGGGACTAGCGGTTCCGGGGAGCTGTTTTTT	TRBD2	TRBV29-1	few	TRBJ2-2
CASSSYRGMETQYF	TGCGCCAGCAGCTCATACAGGGGTATGGAGACCCAGTACTTC	TRBD1	TRBV5-1	few	TRBJ2-5
CASSPKELRSEKLFF	TGTGCCAGCAGCCCCAAGGAGTTAAGAAGCGAAAAACTGTTTTTT	-	TRBV7-9	-	TRBJ1-4
CASSPPGGLVTEAFF	TGTGCCAGCAGCCCCCCCGGGGGGTTGGTCACTGAAGCTTTCTTT	-	TRBV9	-	TRBJ1-1
CATSDGGAQGARNEQFF	TGTGCCACCAGTGATGGAGGGGCACAGGGGGCGCGGAATGAGCAGTTCTTC	TRBD1	TRBV24-1	-	TRBJ2-1
CASSPSQAGANVLTF	TGCGCCAGCAGCCCATCGCAGGCTGGGGCCAACGTCCTGACTTTC	-	TRBV4-1	few	TRBJ2-6
CSARSVDYPYGYTF	TGCAGTGCTAGATCGGTGGACTACCCTTATGGCTACACCTTC	-	TRBV20-1	-	TRBJ1-2
CASSDLELNTEAFF	TGTGCCAGCAGCGACCTGGAGTTGAACACTGAAGCTTTCTTT	-	TRBV9	few	TRBJ1-1
CSVDSPGDIQYF	TGCAGCGTTGATTCCCCGGGAGACATTCAGTACTTC	-	TRBV29-1	-	TRBJ2-4
CASSQGGGTSGANVLTF	TGTGCCAGCAGCCAAGGTGGGGGAACCTCTGGGGCCAACGTCCTGACTTTC	-	TRBV3-1	few	TRBJ2-6
CASRPTGRGVWTQYF	TGTGCCAGCAGACCCACAGGGAGGGGGGTATGGACCCAGTACTTC	-	TRBV28	few	TRBJ2-5
CAIRAQGETQYF	TGTGCCATCAGGGCACAGGGGGAGACCCAGTACTTC	TRBD1	TRBV10-3	few	TRBJ2-5
CASSLRAYEQYF	TGTGCCAGCAGCTTGCGAGCCTACGAGCAGTACTTC	-	TRBV12-3/TRBV12-4	many	TRBJ2-7
CAWSVFLPYTGTSGGTPTGELFF	TGTGCCTGGAGTGTATTTTTGCCGTACACGGGGACTAGCGGGGGGACCCCCACCGGGGAGCTGTTTTTT	TRBD2	TRBV30	few	TRBJ2-2
CASSLSGVTEAFF	TGTGCCAGCAGCTTAAGCGGGGTCACTGAAGCTTTCTTT	-	TRBV7-3	many	TRBJ1-1
CSVLTGREQYF	TGCAGCGTCCTAACAGGGCGCGAGCAGTACTTC	-	TRBV29-1	few	TRBJ2-7
CATHPRGGLQETQYF	TGTGCCACCCACCCACGGGGGGGACTTCAAGAGACCCAGTACTTC	TRBD2	TRBV6-1	-	TRBJ2-5
CASSLTGREVEQYF	TGTGCCAGCAGCTTAACGGGCAGGGAGGTCGAGCAGTACTTC	-	TRBV7-3	-	TRBJ2-7
CASSTPGLAGATAFF	TGTGCCAGCAGTACCCCGGGACTAGCGGGGGCCACGGCCTTCTTC	TRBD2	TRBV2	-	TRBJ2-5
CATSRLDSPQEAQYF	TGTGCCACCAGCAGATTGGACAGTCCGCAAGAGGCCCAGTACTTC	-	TRBV15	few	TRBJ2-5
CASTPLAGGEQYF	TGTGCCAGCACCCCGCTCGCGGGTGGCGAGCAGTACTTC	-	TRBV7-8	-	TRBJ2-7
CASSLSQDPPNEKLFF	TGTGCCAGCAGTTTATCACAGGATCCCCCTAATGAAAAACTGTTTTTT	-	TRBV28	-	TRBJ1-4